Below, 10 T cell receptor beta chains from the same sample are listed, as sequenced in a study of long-term antiretroviral therapy in people with HIV. immunoSEQ v3.0 was run at survey level. Libraries were prepared by immunoSEQ multiplex PCR; TCRdb keeps only in-frame clonotypes and omits some of them. The table shows about 15,000 clones, with over 70% occurring only once. Specimen: unsorted PBMCs, collected roughly 1.2 years before starting antiretroviral therapy. Receptors originate from a man aged 25-45 years with HIV.

The CDR3 nucleotides are TGTGCCAGTAGCCTAACCAGTGGGGGCGGCAGCGAGCAGTACTTC. This encodes CASSLTSGGGSEQYF. This chain joins TRBV19 and TRBJ2-7; the D gene is possibly TRBD1 (6 bases). Trimming cost V 6 bases and J 6 bases, with 21 bases left between them. The CDR3 spans 15 residues. CDR1 LNHDA and CDR2 SQIVND come from the germline V gene (reference sequence).

This clone appeared a single time. V gene TRBV5-1 combines with J gene TRBJ2-7; D possibly corresponds to TRBD1 (6 bases). There are 15 residues in the CDR3. Trimming pared 3 bases from V and 7 bases from J, leaving 20 bases between. Looked up from germline, CDR1 is SGHRS and CDR2 is YFSETQ. The CDR3 region has the DNA TGCGCCAGCAGCTCCTCCGGACAGCCCCCTATTGAGCAGTACTTC. This sequence encodes CASSSSGQPPIEQYF.

The chain combines TRBV2 with TRBJ2-3; D possibly corresponds to TRBD2 (5 bases). The germline V gene encodes CDR1 SNHLY and CDR2 FYNNEI. V gave up 4 bases and J gave up 5 bases, with 16 bases separating them. This CDR3 comprises 15 residues. CDR3 sequence: CASSAAGLGRDTQYF. CDR3 in DNA: TGTGCCAGCAGTGCCGCGGGCCTGGGGAGAGATACGCAGTATTTT.

The CDR3 region is CATREGSMNTEAFF. For the CDR3, the DNA is TGTGCGACCCGGGAAGGGAGCATGAACACTGAAGCTTTCTTT. This chain links TRBV6-1 with TRBJ1-1, with unresolved D. CDR3 size: 14 residues. Germline CDR1 is MNHNS and CDR2 is SASEGT.

This clone occurred once. This chain uses TRBV5-1 with TRBJ2-5; 8 bases agree with TRBD1. CDR1 is SGHRS, CDR2 YFSETQ, per germline. V trimming: 5 bases; J trimming: 3 bases; junction bases outside the gene matches: 15. CDR3 length equals 17 residues. The CDR3 region is CASREPETGVVKETQYF. The DNA of the CDR3 is TGCGCCAGCAGGGAGCCGGAGACAGGGGTTGTTAAAGAGACCCAGTACTTC.

The CDR3 DNA reads as TGTGCCAGCAGTTTATTTCTCGGGGGGATGAATAATGAGCAGTTCTTC. Protein product: CASSLFLGGMNNEQFF. The rearrangement joins TRBV27 to TRBJ2-1; 7 nucleotides align to TRBD2. Germline CDR1 and CDR2: MNHEY and SMNVEV (reference sequence). The J segment lost 7 bases and the V segment lost 1 base, leaving 10 bases of the junction unmatched. This CDR3 has 16 residues.

This chain uses TRBV7-8 with TRBJ2-3; 10 nucleotides agree with TRBD2. V was pared by 6 bases and J by 6 bases, with 9 bases of the junction left unmatched. Germline CDR1 SGHVS, CDR2 FQNEAQ. The CDR3 contains 15 residues. The CDR3 bases are TGTGCCAGCAGGGCGCTAGCGGGGGCCGGGGATACGCAGTATTTT. Its translation is CASRALAGAGDTQYF.

V usage is TRBV21-1 and J usage is TRBJ1-5. TRBV21-1 is a pseudogene. This CDR3 is 14 amino acids long. In nucleotides, the CDR3 is TGTGCCAGGCCGGGAGAAGGGTGGGACCAGCCCCAGCATTTT. It yields the protein CARPGEGWDQPQHF.

In this sample, this clone turned up a few times. In DNA form, the CDR3 reads TGCGCCAGCAGCCAAGGGGCCCTGGGTATTGAGCAGTTCTTC. Protein sequence: CASSQGALGIEQFF. The chain combines TRBV4-3 with TRBJ2-1; no definite D call. V dropped 1 base and J dropped 9 bases, with 13 bases sitting between them. Germline assignment: CDR1 LGHNA and CDR2 YSLEER. CDR3 length equals 14 residues.

V usage is TRBV11-2 and J usage is TRBJ2-1, with D perhaps matching TRBD1 (6 bases). The germline CDR1 and CDR2 sequences are SGHAT and FQNNGV. This CDR3 contains 14 residues. V was pared by 4 bases and J by 7 bases, with 14 bases between. The CDR3 DNA sequence: TGTGCCAGCAGCTCGTTTTCCGGGACAAATGAGCAGTTCTTC. It is translated as CASSSFSGTNEQFF.